The rows below give T cell receptor beta chains drawn from one sample of a study of blood T cell repertoires in COVID-19. Sequencing used immunoSEQ multiplex PCR; TCRdb keeps in-frame clones, though not all of them. The sample has around 120,000 clones; about 88% are singletons. The sample taken for sequencing was peripheral blood. These receptors all come from a human donor in a cohort sampled during active COVID-19. Both conserved end residues are part of each CDR3. D genes are given only for firm matches. Clone size appears in some rows only: once, few, many, or a class for an expanded clone.

D gene	V gene	clone size	J gene	CDR3 DNA	CDR3 protein
TRBD1	TRBV2	-	TRBJ1-6	TGTGCCAGCCCCGGACAGGGGGCTAATTCACCCCTCCACTTT	CASPGQGANSPLHF
TRBD1	TRBV28	few	TRBJ2-1	TGTGCCAGCAGTTTCCAGGGGGCACGGGGGTATGAGCAGTTCTTC	CASSFQGARGYEQFF
TRBD1	TRBV30	once	TRBJ1-1	TGTGCCTCGGATCGGTCGACAGGGAAGGTCATGAACACTGAAGCTTTCTTT	CASDRSTGKVMNTEAFF
TRBD2	TRBV20-1	-	TRBJ2-1	TGCAGTGCTAGTAGCGGGGGGGAAAATGAGCAGTTCTTC	CSASSGGENEQFF
-	TRBV20-1	-	TRBJ2-5	TGCAGTGCTAGAGTGAGGGAGACCCAGTACTTC	CSARVRETQYF
-	TRBV19	-	TRBJ2-5	TGTGCCAGTAGCAGAACTAGCAAAGAGACCCAGTACTTC	CASSRTSKETQYF
TRBD2	TRBV9	-	TRBJ2-1	TGTGCCAGCAGCCCCCATCGGGAGGGCCTCAATGAGCAGTTCTTC	CASSPHREGLNEQFF
-	TRBV11-2	-	TRBJ2-7	TGTGCCAGCAGCCGAGGCCACGAGCAGTACTTC	CASSRGHEQYF
TRBD2	TRBV13	-	TRBJ2-5	TGTGCCAGCAGCTCGGGACTAGCGGGGGGGCGAGAGACCCAGTACTTC	CASSSGLAGGRETQYF
TRBD2	TRBV14	-	TRBJ2-1	TGTGCCAGCAGCCTATTTACTAGCGGGATTAGGAGCGGTGAGCAGTTCTTC	CASSLFTSGIRSGEQFF
TRBD2	TRBV13	-	TRBJ2-1	TGTGCCAGCAGTATCCCTAGCGGGATTAATGAGCAGTTCTTC	CASSIPSGINEQFF
TRBD1	TRBV11-3	-	TRBJ1-5	TGTGCCAGCAGCTTAACGAGAAGCGGACAGGGTCTTTCGCCCCAGCATTTT	CASSLTRSGQGLSPQHF
TRBD2	TRBV9	-	TRBJ2-1	TGTGCCAGCGGAATAGCGGGAGTGGGGAATGAGCAGTTCTTC	CASGIAGVGNEQFF
TRBD1	TRBV28	once	TRBJ2-3	TGTGCCAGCAGCCGGCCCGGGACAGGGAATACAGATACGCAGTATTTT	CASSRPGTGNTDTQYF
TRBD2	TRBV2	-	TRBJ2-7	TGTGCCAGCAGTGAAATGAGCGGGGGGGTTACCTACGAGCAGTACTTC	CASSEMSGGVTYEQYF
TRBD2	TRBV11-2	once	TRBJ2-7	TGTGCCAGCAGCTCCTTAGCGGGAGGCTCCTACTACGAGCAGTACTTC	CASSSLAGGSYYEQYF
-	TRBV9	-	TRBJ2-2	TGTGCCAGCAGCGCAAGACAGAACCCGAACACCGGGGAGCTGTTTTTT	CASSARQNPNTGELFF
-	TRBV6-1	-	TRBJ1-3	TGTGCCAGCAGTGAAACCGGACTTCCCCCTCGGTTTAACATATATTTT	CASSETGLPPRFNIYF
TRBD2	TRBV3-1/TRBV3-2	-	TRBJ2-4	TGTGCCAGCAGCCAATTCTCTCTAGCGGGGGGGCGTAACATTCAGTACTTC	CASSQFSLAGGRNIQYF
TRBD2	TRBV3-1/TRBV3-2	-	TRBJ2-3	TGTGCCAGCAGCCAGAGCGGGAGGCATAGCACAGATACGCAGTATTTT	CASSQSGRHSTDTQYF